This TCR beta chain was found in a study of CD8 T cells in ankylosing spondylitis. Findings and limits, study-wide: Reportedly, significant enrichment of disease-linked clones occurred in matched ankylosing spondylitis synovial fluid. With a CD8+ phenotype, disease-linked clones were relatively rare in peripheral blood. Blood from ankylosing spondylitis patients appeared to carry a characteristic roughly 8-variant TCR beta motif.

One entry per CDR3 protein results from TCRdb running MiXCR on the 5' RACE reads. The table has some 290,000 distinct CDR3 sequences, 20% seen once; the top ten hold less than 9%. Comments on this clonotype: Its antigen is as yet unknown.

The CDR3 extends over 14 amino acids. The V gene lost 6 bases and the J gene lost 11 bases, with 22 bases spanning the gap. Germline-derived CDR1 and CDR2 are DFQATT and SNEGSKA (reference sequence). The origin of this receptor is a male donor with ankylosing spondylitis or in good health (not recorded which). The sequencing sample was made of blood, either unsorted or a sorted T cell fraction (not recorded which). The chain has TRBV20-1 and TRBJ1-4; tentatively, D is TRBD1 (6 bases). The CDR3 reads CSAKAGANNNKLFF. Here the CDR3 DNA reads TGCAGTGCCAAGGCAGGGGCGAATAATAACAAACTGTTTTTT.